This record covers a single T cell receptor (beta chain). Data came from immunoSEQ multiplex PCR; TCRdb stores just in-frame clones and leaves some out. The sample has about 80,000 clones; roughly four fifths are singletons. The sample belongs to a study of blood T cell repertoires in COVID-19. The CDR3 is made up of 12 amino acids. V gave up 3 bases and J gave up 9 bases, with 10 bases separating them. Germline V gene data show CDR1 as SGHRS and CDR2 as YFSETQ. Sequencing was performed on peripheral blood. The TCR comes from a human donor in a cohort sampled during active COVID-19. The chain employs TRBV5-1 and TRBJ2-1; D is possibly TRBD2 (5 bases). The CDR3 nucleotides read TGCGCCAGCAGCTCCACTAGTTTTGAGCAGTTCTTC. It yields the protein CASSSTSFEQFF.